One sample yielded the 17 T cell receptor beta chains listed below, sequenced in a study of blood T cell repertoires in COVID-19. Measured with immunoSEQ multiplex PCR; TCRdb has only the in-frame clones, and not every one. The data contain roughly 200,000 clones, around 84% of them singletons. The sequencing sample was made of peripheral blood. The origin of the receptors is a woman of 80 years or more with active or convalescent COVID-19.

The genes are TRBV27 and TRBJ1-1; D is perhaps TRBD1 (5 bases). In germline, CDR1 is MNHEY, CDR2 SMNVEV (reference sequence). The germline V and J ends were trimmed by 6 bases and 3 bases, with 14 bases remaining between them. This CDR3 has 14 amino acids. Here the CDR3 DNA reads TGTGCCAGCAGGAGCAGGGTCAGCGACACTGAAGCTTTCTTT. Translated, it gives CASRSRVSDTEAFF.

The rearrangement joins TRBV5-1 to TRBJ1-2; D is unresolved. The CDR3 contains 15 residues. The germline V gene encodes CDR1 SGHRS and CDR2 YFSETQ. V lost 3 bases, J lost 2 bases, and 14 bases lay in between. The CDR3 coding sequence is TGCGCCAGCAGCTGGGGAGGACCCCTGAACTATGGCTACACCTTC. This translates into CASSWGGPLNYGYTF.

This chain joins TRBV7-3 and TRBJ2-2, with D maybe TRBD2 (6 bases). Germline lookup yields CDR1 SGHTA and CDR2 FQGTGA. The CDR3 is 15 amino acids. V was clipped by 7 bases and J by 6 bases, with 18 bases between them. The CDR3 region is CASTQGGTVPGELFF. The CDR3 nucleotides are TGTGCCAGCACCCAAGGCGGGACTGTCCCCGGGGAGCTGTTTTTT.

This clone was detected once. V gene TRBV28 combines with J gene TRBJ1-4, with D unclear. CDR3 length: 14 residues. Trimming shortened V by 6 bases and J by 8 bases, and 16 bases separated the two germline ends. The V gene's germline CDR1 is MDHEN and CDR2 SYDVKM. The CDR3 nucleotides read TGTGCCAGCAGGGCAGGAATCGGCGTAGAAAAACTGTTTTTT. It yields the protein CASRAGIGVEKLFF.

This chain links TRBV19 with TRBJ2-7; the match to TRBD2 covers 11 bases. Germline CDR1 is LNHDA and CDR2 is SQIVND (reference sequence). The CDR3 loop spans 15 amino acids. V trimming: 5 bases; J trimming: 2 bases; junction bases outside the gene matches: 5. CDR3 DNA: TGTGCCAGTAGTTCAAAGGGACTAGCGGCCTACGAGCAGTACTTC. The encoded protein is CASSSKGLAAYEQYF.

This chain connects TRBV5-1 to TRBJ2-3; 8 bases match TRBD2. The CDR3 is 15 amino acids. Germline V lookup: CDR1 SGHRS, CDR2 YFSETQ. The V gene end was trimmed by 1 base and the J gene end by 3 bases; junction bases not matched to a gene: 4. CDR3 DNA sequence: TGCGCCAGCAGCTTGTGGAGCGGGGGAACAGATACGCAGTATTTT. Encoded protein: CASSLWSGGTDTQYF.

This chain joins TRBV7-2 and TRBJ2-2; TRBD1 aligns across 9 bases. The V gene's germline CDR1 is SGHTA and CDR2 FQGNSA. V was clipped by 1 base and J by 3 bases; unmatched bases: 3. The CDR3 has 16 residues. The CDR3 DNA is TGTGCCAGCAGCTTAGGTGGGACAGGGTACACCGGGGAGCTGTTTTTT. Encoded protein: CASSLGGTGYTGELFF.

The chain employs TRBV12-5 and TRBJ2-6; no clear D. V was trimmed by 5 bases and J by 2 bases, leaving 7 bases between them. The length of the CDR3 is 14 residues. The germline V gene has CDR1 LGHNT and CDR2 FRNRAP. The DNA of the CDR3 is TGTGCTAGTGGTCCGTCGGCTGGGGCCAACGTCCTGACTTTC. Translation: CASGPSAGANVLTF.

The rearrangement links TRBV19 to TRBJ1-5; tentatively, D is TRBD1 (5 bases). The CDR3 length is 17 residues. The germline CDR1 and CDR2 sequences are LNHDA and SQIVND (reference sequence). Trimming cost V 5 bases and J 2 bases, with 19 bases left between them. This chain's CDR3 is CASSRGMTQRGNQPQHF. In nucleotides, the CDR3 is TGTGCCAGTAGTCGGGGGATGACACAAAGAGGCAATCAGCCCCAGCATTTT. The complete variable domain, with remaining parts taken from reference TRBV19 and TRBJ1-5, reads DGGITQSPKYLFRKEGQNVTLSCEQNLNHDAMYWYRQDPGQGLRLIYYSQIVNDFQKGDIAEGYSVSREKKESFPLTVTSAQKNPTAFYLCASSRGMTQRGNQPQHFGDGTRLSIL.

This chain joins TRBV18 and TRBJ1-3, with 7 bases lining up with TRBD1. Trimming at V came to 4 bases and at J to 1 base, leaving 7 bases not matched to a gene. CDR1 is KGHSH and CDR2 is LQKENI in the germline V gene. The CDR3 consists of 16 residues. In nucleotides, the CDR3 is TGTGCCAGCTCACTCAGTTCGGGACAGTCTGGAAACACCATATATTTT. Protein sequence: CASSLSSGQSGNTIYF. Full variable domain (rest looked up from reference TRBV18 and TRBJ1-3): NAGVMQNPRHLVRRRGQEARLRCSPMKGHSHVYWYRQLPEEGLKFMVYLQKENIIDESGMPKERFSAEFPKEGPSILRIQQVVRGDSAAYFCASSLSSGQSGNTIYFGEGSWLTVV.

This clone was found once. The chain employs TRBV7-9 and TRBJ2-1, with TRBD1 matching over 7 bases. V was pared by 5 bases and J by 2 bases, with 6 bases of the junction left unmatched. The CDR3 sequence is 15 residues long. Germline CDR1 reads SEHNR; CDR2 reads FQNEAQ (reference sequence). The CDR3 DNA reads as TGTGCCAGCAGCCCGGGACAGACCGCCTACAATGAGCAGTTCTTC. Translating it yields CASSPGQTAYNEQFF.

The chain couples TRBV5-1 to TRBJ2-7; D might be TRBD2 (5 bases). The CDR3 contains 14 residues. V dropped 0 bases and J dropped 2 bases, with 9 bases sitting between them. Germline V gives CDR1 SGHRS, CDR2 YFSETQ. In DNA form, the CDR3 reads TGCGCCAGCAGCTTGGAGAGGGTCCCCTACGAGCAGTACTTC. Protein sequence: CASSLERVPYEQYF.

The V call is TRBV24-1, the J call TRBJ1-2, with D unclear. Germline V CDR1 and CDR2: KGHDR, SFDVKD. Trimming stripped 3 bases from V and 5 bases from J, with 12 bases between. This CDR3 has 14 residues. CDR3 region: CATSDPRAAYGYTF. In DNA form, the CDR3 reads TGTGCCACCAGTGATCCGCGGGCCGCTTATGGCTACACCTTC.

CDR3 sequence: CASSRMGGAYEQYF. The CDR3 nucleotides read TGTGCCAGCAGCCGAATGGGCGGGGCTTACGAGCAGTACTTC. The chain employs TRBV7-3 and TRBJ2-7, with D perhaps matching TRBD2 (6 bases). The V and J ends lost 5 bases and 4 bases respectively, with 15 bases between them. Germline V CDR1 and CDR2: SGHTA, FQGTGA. This CDR3 region has 14 residues. Variable domain in full (rest from reference TRBV7-3 and TRBJ2-7): GAGVSQTPSNKVTEKGKYVELRCDPISGHTALYWYRQSLGQGPEFLIYFQGTGAADDSGLPNDRFFAVRPEGSVSTLKIQRTERGDSAVYLCASSRMGGAYEQYFGPGTRLTVT.

There are a few counts of this clone. This chain connects TRBV7-2 to TRBJ1-5, with D unclear. Looked up from germline, CDR1 is SGHTA and CDR2 is FQGNSA. V was shortened by 1 base and J by 1 base, with 17 bases between the two germline ends. The CDR3 has 18 residues. CDR3 nucleotide sequence: TGTGCCAGCAGCTTAGTCCGGCAGACCGGGAGGAGCAATCAGCCCCAGCATTTT. It is translated as CASSLVRQTGRSNQPQHF.

In the case of this clone: One end of the junction fails to match germline, which may point to a read error. The chain carries TRBV11-2 and TRBJ2-2, with D perhaps being TRBD1 or TRBD2 (5 bases each). The CDR3 is made up of 11 amino acids. Germline values: CDR1 SGHAT, CDR2 FQNNGV. The DNA of the CDR3 is TGTACCAGCAGAGGGGCCGGGGAGCTGTTTTTT. Translation: CTSRGAGELFF.

The chain recombines TRBV5-6 with TRBJ2-1; 10 bases match TRBD1. The CDR3 is 15 amino acids. In germline, CDR1 is SGHDT, CDR2 YYEEEE. J was trimmed by 7 bases and V by 0 bases; bases with no gene match: 4. The CDR3 protein is CASSLVPGQGNEQFF. In DNA, the CDR3 is TGTGCCAGCAGCTTGGTCCCGGGACAGGGGAATGAGCAGTTCTTC.